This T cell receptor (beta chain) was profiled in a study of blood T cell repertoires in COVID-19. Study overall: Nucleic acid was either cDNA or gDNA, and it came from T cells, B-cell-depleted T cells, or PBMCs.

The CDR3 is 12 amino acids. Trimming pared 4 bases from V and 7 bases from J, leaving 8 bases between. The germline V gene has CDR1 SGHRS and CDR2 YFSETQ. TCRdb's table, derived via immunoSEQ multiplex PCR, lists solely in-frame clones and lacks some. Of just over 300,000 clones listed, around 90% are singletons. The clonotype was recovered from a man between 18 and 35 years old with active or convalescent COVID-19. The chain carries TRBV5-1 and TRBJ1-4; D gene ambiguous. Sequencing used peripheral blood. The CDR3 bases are TGCGCCAGCAGCCAGGACTCTGAAAAACTGTTTTTT. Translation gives CASSQDSEKLFF.